One sample yielded the 5 T cell receptor beta chains listed below, sequenced in a study of blood T cells in healthy people across ages. Primed by a sample-barcoded 5' primer and a J-beta primer mix, a second PCR proceeded for about 7 to 12 cycles. One entry per CDR3 protein results from TCRdb running MiXCR on the 5' RACE reads. The table lists more than 700,000 distinct CDR3 sequences, roughly 53% of them singletons. The sequencing input was blood. These receptors were obtained from a man older than 75 in good health.

The chain couples TRBV5-6 to TRBJ2-3; 10 bases line up with TRBD2. The germline V gene has CDR1 SGHDT and CDR2 YYEEEE. V lost 2 bases to trimming and J lost 4 bases; unmatched junction nucleotides: 4. The CDR3 contains 15 residues. CDR3 DNA: TGTGCCAGCAGCTTTAGCGGGAGGTACCCAGATACGCAGTATTTT. It is translated as CASSFSGRYPDTQYF. The full variable domain, in which reference TRBV5-6 and TRBJ2-3 provide the parts outside the CDR3, is DAGVTQSPTHLIKTRGQQVTLRCSPKSGHDTVSWYQQALGQGPQFIFQYYEEEERQRGNFPDRFSGHQFPNYSSELNVNALLLGDSALYLCASSFSGRYPDTQYFGPGTRLTVL.

J is TRBJ2-4 and V is TRBV24-1; D may correspond to TRBD1 or TRBD2 (5 bases each). The end of the DNA is better explained by TRBJ2-7, so the J call may be wrong. The CDR3 runs 20 residues. Germline-derived CDR1 and CDR2 are KGHDR and SFDVKD. CDR3 DNA sequence: TGTGCCACCAGTGATTTGCCCGGGACCGTAGATACCACCGTGAAGTACGAGCAGTACTTC. It yields the protein CATSDLPGTVDTTVKYEQYF.

This clonotype appeared once. The J gene is TRBJ1-2, the V gene TRBV3-1; no reliable D call. V lost 4 bases and J 4 bases, leaving 13 bases between the germline ends. This CDR3 comprises 14 residues. The germline CDR1 and CDR2 sequences are LGHDT and YNNKEL (reference sequence). CDR3 sequence reads: CASSRPAAPYGYTF. The DNA of the CDR3 is TGTGCCAGCAGCCGTCCAGCCGCCCCCTATGGCTACACCTTC.

The chain recombines TRBV13 with TRBJ2-4; possibly TRBD2 for D (5 bases). The CDR3 loop spans 13 amino acids. The germline CDR1 and CDR2 sequences are PRHDT and FYEKMQ (reference sequence). Trimming removed 5 bases from V and 15 bases from J, with 20 bases in between. The CDR3 reads CASSTGSLRTRYF. DNA for the CDR3: TGTGCCAGCAGCACGGGAAGCCTTCGGACCCGGTACTTC.

As concerns this clonotype: An end of the junction differs from the germline gene, which may be a read error. The V gene is TRBV12-3 or TRBV12-4, the J gene TRBJ2-5; a possible D gene is TRBD2 (6 bases). The better agreement between TRBJ2-7 and the DNA end casts doubt on the J call. This CDR3 is 13 amino acids long. CDR3 bases: TGTGCCTGCAGTCCCGCCGGGAGACACGAGCAGTACTTC. Its protein product is CACSPAGRHEQYF.